Each of the 29 T cell receptor beta chains below was sequenced from the same sample in a study of blood T cell repertoires in COVID-19 (dated by TCRdb to 2018 to 2021). The library was produced with the immunoSEQ multiplex PCR assay. TCRdb took over this immuneACCESS table, retaining in-frame rearrangements with V and J assigned. Such tables are incomplete; in checked studies, under half of the missing clones stem from an unresolved V gene, and the remainder is unexplained. The sample records 150,000 to 200,000 clones, over 70% of which are singletons. The top ten hold less than 4% of the sample. Sequencing was performed on PBMCs or T cells enriched from blood (not recorded which). The origin of the receptors is a woman aged 55-70 years who had recovered from COVID-19.

The chain is built from TRBV5-1 and TRBJ2-3; D is possibly TRBD2 (6 bases). The CDR3 runs 16 residues. Trimming took 0 bases from V and 0 from J, leaving 11 bases between them. Germline-derived CDR1 and CDR2 are SGHRS and YFSETQ. The CDR3: CASSLEVGGSTDTQYF. The CDR3 bases are TGCGCCAGCAGCTTGGAGGTCGGGGGTAGCACAGATACGCAGTATTTT.

The V and J genes are TRBV4-1 and TRBJ2-5; D possibly corresponds to TRBD2 (7 bases). This CDR3 has 13 amino acids. Germline loops: CDR1 MGHRA, CDR2 YSYEKL. V was pared by 6 bases and J by 5 bases, with 13 bases between. DNA for the CDR3: TGCGCCAGCAGTGGGGGGGGCCGGGAGACCCAGTACTTC. This sequence encodes CASSGGGRETQYF.

J is TRBJ1-5 and V is TRBV7-2, with TRBD1 matching 7 bases. J gave up 0 bases and V 1 base, and 3 bases lay outside the gene matches. Germline CDR1 reads SGHTA; CDR2 reads FQGNSA. CDR3 length equals 16 residues. The CDR3 DNA reads TGTGCCAGCAGCTTAGAGGGGGCCTATAGCAATCAGCCCCAGCATTTT. Its translation: CASSLEGAYSNQPQHF.

This clone appeared a few times. One junction end does not reproduce the germline sequence, and a read error may be involved. The rearrangement joins TRBV28 to TRBJ2-7; 7 bases are a match to TRBD1. CDR1 and CDR2 from the germline V gene are MDHEN and SYDVKM. The CDR3 covers 13 residues. CDR3 residues: CASSLTYRGAPFF. For the CDR3, the DNA is TGTGCCAGCAGTCTAACCTACAGGGGCGCTCCTTTTTTC.

The chain carries TRBV14 and TRBJ2-7, with D hard to call. Germline lookup yields CDR1 SGHDN and CDR2 FVKESK. The CDR3 is made up of 13 amino acids. V gave up 0 bases and J gave up 3 bases, with 6 bases separating them. The CDR3 spells CASSQENGYEQYF. DNA of the CDR3: TGTGCCAGCAGCCAAGAAAACGGCTACGAGCAGTACTTC.

The table lists this clone with a few counts. The rearrangement joins TRBV11-1 to TRBJ2-7; 8 nucleotides agree with TRBD2. The CDR3 loop spans 14 amino acids. J was trimmed by 5 bases and V by 3 bases; bases with no gene match: 6. Germline CDR1 and CDR2: SGHAT and FQDESV (reference sequence). CDR3 nucleotide sequence: TGTGCCAGCAGCTTCCAAGCGGGGGTGGACGAGCAGTACTTC. Protein product: CASSFQAGVDEQYF.

The chain employs TRBV7-9 and TRBJ2-1, with TRBD2 as a possible D gene (7 bases). This CDR3 is 18 amino acids long. Germline loops: CDR1 SEHNR, CDR2 FQNEAQ (reference sequence). Between the trimmed V and J ends, which lost 6 bases and 2 bases, there was a span of 23 bases. CDR3 in amino acids: CASSRYKHVGGAYNEQFF. The CDR3 DNA follows: TGTGCCAGCAGTCGATATAAGCATGTAGGGGGGGCCTACAATGAGCAGTTCTTC.

Remarks on this clone: This same CDR3 is encoded by further DNA sequences in the sample. The chain carries TRBV18 and TRBJ1-1, with TRBD1 matching 12 bases. This CDR3 contains 14 residues. CDR1 and CDR2 from the germline V gene are KGHSH and LQKENI. Trimming cost V 6 bases and J 5 bases; bases outside gene matches: 4. The CDR3 region has the DNA TGTGCCAGCTCGCGGGACAGGGGGCAAACTGAAGCTTTCTTT. This encodes CASSRDRGQTEAFF. Based on the CDR3 plus reference TRBV18 and TRBJ1-1, the full variable domain is NAGVMQNPRHLVRRRGQEARLRCSPMKGHSHVYWYRQLPEEGLKFMVYLQKENIIDESGMPKERFSAEFPKEGPSILRIQQVVRGDSAAYFCASSRDRGQTEAFFGQGTRLTVV.

The rearrangement joins TRBV9 to TRBJ2-5, with D maybe TRBD2 (6 bases). V lost 2 bases and J lost 2, with 13 bases in between. The CDR3 is 15 residues long. Per the germline V gene, CDR1 is SGDLS and CDR2 is YYNGEE. As DNA, the CDR3 is TGTGCCAGCAGCGTGAACGGGGGAACACAAGAGACCCAGTACTTC. Translating gives CASSVNGGTQETQYF. Based on the CDR3 plus reference TRBV9 and TRBJ2-5, the full variable domain is DSGVTQTPKHLITATGQRVTLRCSPRSGDLSVYWYQQSLDQGLQFLIQYYNGEERAKGNILERFSAQQFPDLHSELNLSSLELGDSALYFCASSVNGGTQETQYFGPGTRLLVL.

The J gene is TRBJ2-5, the V gene TRBV6-6, with 9 bases lining up with TRBD1. CDR3 size: 18 residues. With V trimmed by 5 bases and J by 6 bases, 19 bases remained unmatched. CDR1 is MNHNY, CDR2 SVGAGI, per germline (reference sequence). In nucleotides, the CDR3 is TGTGCCAGCAGTCACCTTACCGGGACAGGGAGGGCTGGTAAGACCCAGTACTTC. This codes for CASSHLTGTGRAGKTQYF.

Comments on this clone: Other DNA sequences in the same sample also yield this CDR3. This chain uses TRBV15 with TRBJ1-2, with 8 bases fitting TRBD1. From germline, CDR1 is LNHNV and CDR2 YYDKDF (reference sequence). The CDR3 covers 13 residues. Trimming took 1 base from V and 6 from J; bases not matched to a gene: 1. CDR3 in amino acids: CATSRAQGDGYTF. Here the CDR3 DNA reads TGTGCCACCAGCAGAGCACAGGGGGATGGCTACACCTTC.

This clone was observed a handful of times. This chain connects TRBV5-4 to TRBJ2-1; maybe TRBD1 (6 bases). Germline values: CDR1 SGHNT, CDR2 YYREEE (reference sequence). The CDR3 is made up of 15 amino acids. With 0 bases removed from V and 2 bases from J, the gap between germline ends came to 9 bases. CDR3 loop: CASSLASGAYNEQFF. In DNA, the CDR3 is TGTGCCAGCAGCTTGGCGTCAGGGGCCTACAATGAGCAGTTCTTC.

V gene TRBV5-8 combines with J gene TRBJ1-6; TRBD1 might be the D (5 bases). The CDR3 spans 15 residues. Trimming shortened V by 6 bases and J by 8 bases, and 18 bases separated the two germline ends. Per the germline V gene, CDR1 is SGHTS and CDR2 is YDEGEE. The CDR3: CASNIRQGNYSPLHF. As DNA, the CDR3 is TGTGCCAGCAATATCCGGCAGGGAAATTATTCACCCCTCCACTTT.

V is TRBV5-4 and J is TRBJ1-2; tentative D call: TRBD1 (5 bases). The CDR3 is made up of 14 amino acids. V lost 7 bases and J 3 bases, leaving 16 bases between the germline ends. In germline, CDR1 is SGHNT, CDR2 YYREEE (reference sequence). CDR3 amino acids: CASFYAGGDYGYTF. CDR3 nucleotide sequence: TGTGCCAGCTTCTACGCGGGGGGTGACTATGGCTACACCTTC.

For the CDR3, the DNA is TGTGCCAGCAGCGCCCGAAACGGAGACACTGAAGCTTTCTTT. Translated: CASSARNGDTEAFF. The gene calls are TRBV21-1 and TRBJ1-1. TRBV21-1 has pseudogene status. The CDR3 extends over 14 amino acids.

This chain links TRBV15 with TRBJ1-6; D call uncertain. This CDR3 region has 15 residues. Trimming left V 0 bases short and J 7 bases short, with 10 bases between. Germline V CDR1 and CDR2: LNHNV, YYDKDF (reference sequence). The CDR3 DNA follows: TGTGCCACCAGCAGAGATCCGGGAAAAAATTCACCCCTCCACTTT. It is translated as CATSRDPGKNSPLHF.

This clone was picked up one time. The rearrangement uses TRBV7-9 and TRBJ1-2; TRBD1 aligns across 7 bases. This CDR3 is 14 amino acids long. CDR1 is SEHNR, CDR2 FQNEAQ, per germline (reference sequence). Trimming took 5 bases from V and 8 from J; bases not matched to a gene: 11. The CDR3 nucleotides read TGTGCCAGCAGCCTTATAGACAGGGACGTAGGCTACACCTTC. Its protein product is CASSLIDRDVGYTF.

V usage is TRBV5-1 and J usage is TRBJ2-7, with 7 bases aligning to TRBD1. The junction had 12 bases not matched to a gene; V was cut back by 3 bases and J by 6 bases. This CDR3 has 15 residues. Germline assignment: CDR1 SGHRS and CDR2 YFSETQ. CDR3 loop: CASSSGQELASEQYF. The CDR3 DNA is TGCGCCAGCAGCTCAGGACAGGAGCTAGCATCCGAGCAGTACTTC.

This rearrangement joins TRBV27 to TRBJ1-1; 9 bases map to TRBD1. After removal of 7 bases from V and 4 bases from J, the junction contained 4 bases not matched to a gene. Germline V gives CDR1 MNHEY, CDR2 SMNVEV (reference sequence). This CDR3 comprises 13 residues. CDR3 sequence (DNA): TGTGCCAGCACCGCGGGACAGGGCACTGAAGCTTTCTTT. Protein product: CASTAGQGTEAFF.

The chain links TRBV24-1 to TRBJ1-2; the D is unclear. Deletions cut 3 bases from V and 8 bases from J, with 12 bases between. CDR1 is KGHDR and CDR2 is SFDVKD in the germline V gene. The length of the CDR3 is 13 residues. CDR3 bases: TGTGCCACCAGTGATGCGGCGGAGGACGGCTACACCTTC. Translating gives CATSDAAEDGYTF.

The chain couples TRBV2 to TRBJ2-1; 7 nucleotides line up with TRBD2. Germline-derived CDR1 and CDR2 are SNHLY and FYNNEI. Trimming took 10 bases from V and 6 from J; bases not matched to a gene: 6. The CDR3 is 12 amino acids. CDR3 bases: TGTGCCATTGGACTAGGTGGCAATGAGCAGTTCTTC. This sequence encodes CAIGLGGNEQFF.

The V call is TRBV25-1, the J call TRBJ2-7, with 7 bases lining up with TRBD1. This CDR3 is 13 amino acids long. V was clipped by 5 bases and J by 3 bases; unmatched bases: 4. Germline V lookup: CDR1 MGHDK, CDR2 SYGVNS. CDR3 amino acids: CASSIRDSYEQYF. In nucleotides, the CDR3 is TGTGCCAGCAGTATCAGGGACAGCTACGAGCAGTACTTC.

This chain uses TRBV6-5 with TRBJ1-5, with TRBD1 matching 8 bases. Trimming removed 2 bases from V and 3 bases from J; junction bases left unmatched: 3. The V gene's germline CDR1 is MNHEY and CDR2 SVGAGI. There are 15 residues in the CDR3. CDR3 DNA: TGTGCCAGCAGTTACGGACAGGGCCTCAATCAGCCCCAGCATTTT. Amino acid sequence: CASSYGQGLNQPQHF.

This chain connects TRBV30 to TRBJ1-3, with D possibly TRBD1 on 5 matching bases. In germline, CDR1 is GTSNPN, CDR2 SVGIG (reference sequence). The CDR3 has 13 residues. V lost 5 bases, J lost 0 bases, and 8 bases lay in between. The CDR3 loop reads CAWDGGSGNTIYF. For the CDR3, the DNA is TGTGCCTGGGACGGGGGCTCTGGAAACACCATATATTTT.

CDR3 residues: CASSIGTGEYEQYF. DNA of the CDR3: TGTGCCAGTAGTATAGGGACGGGGGAGTACGAGCAGTACTTC. The chain uses TRBV19 and TRBJ2-7; possibly TRBD2 for D (6 bases). Germline CDR1 and CDR2: LNHDA and SQIVND (reference sequence). The CDR3 loop spans 14 amino acids. The V gene lost 1 base and the J gene lost 4 bases, with 11 bases spanning the gap.

V usage is TRBV2 and J usage is TRBJ2-2; TRBD1 matches 7 bases. The CDR3 contains 14 residues. Germline V gene data show CDR1 as SNHLY and CDR2 as FYNNEI. V shed 9 bases, J shed 2 bases, and the junction held 6 bases outside the gene matches. Here the CDR3 DNA reads TGTGCCAGTGAGGGGACAGACAACACCGGGGAGCTGTTTTTT. Its translation is CASEGTDNTGELFF.

The rearrangement joins TRBV3-1 (or the pseudogene TRBV3-2) to TRBJ1-6; 10 bases match TRBD1. Losses at the gene ends were 1 base for V and 7 bases for J; bases not matched to a gene: 4. This CDR3 comprises 16 residues. Germline CDR1 reads LGHDT; CDR2 reads YNNKEL (reference sequence). CDR3 coding DNA: TGTGCCAGCAGCCAAGTGGGACAGGGGTTAAATTCACCCCTCCACTTT. Protein: CASSQVGQGLNSPLHF.

The chain combines TRBV11-2 with TRBJ2-7, with 9 nucleotides matching TRBD1. Trimming took 5 bases from V and 0 from J; bases not matched to a gene: 17. Germline V CDR1 and CDR2: SGHAT, FQNNGV. The CDR3 sequence is 19 residues long. Written as DNA, the CDR3 is TGTGCCAGCAGCGAATACAGGGGGCCCTACTCCCTTAGCTCCTACGAGCAGTACTTC. Protein: CASSEYRGPYSLSSYEQYF.

This clone appeared a single time. CDR3 DNA sequence: TGTGCCAGCAGGGACACGGACAGGGGCACTGAAGCTTTCTTT. Its protein product is CASRDTDRGTEAFF. This chain uses TRBV6-4 with TRBJ1-1; 9 bases line up with TRBD1. CDR1 is MRHNA, CDR2 SNTAGT, per germline. Trimming cost V 6 bases and J 4 bases; bases outside gene matches: 6. The CDR3 contains 14 residues.